One sample yielded the 8 T cell receptor beta chains listed below, sequenced in a study of T-cell reconstitution after alpha-beta-depleted transplantation in children. Unique molecular identifiers were incorporated when the TCRbeta library was constructed. TCRdb reprocessed the PCR reads with MiXCR, giving one entry per CDR3 protein. The table records a few hundred thousand distinct CDR3 sequences, more than 20% of them present only once. The sequencing used PBMCs, mostly from graft donor cells, collected 180 days after TCRalphabeta/CD19-depleted stem cell transplant. These TCRs come from a male patient between 5 and 17 years old who had a stem cell transplant for acute lymphoblastic leukemia, so the T cells may come from the graft donor.

DNA of the CDR3: TGCAGTGCTAGTACAGGGGCCAACGTCCTGACTTTC. It encodes CSASTGANVLTF. The V and J genes are TRBV20-1 and TRBJ2-6; D unclear. The V end was cut by 3 bases, the J end by 4 bases, with 4 bases between. There are 12 residues in the CDR3. Germline values: CDR1 DFQATT, CDR2 SNEGSKA (reference sequence).

The J gene is TRBJ2-7, the V gene TRBV9; a possible D gene is TRBD2 (6 bases). This CDR3 is built from 13 residues. Germline loops: CDR1 SGDLS, CDR2 YYNGEE. V lost 0 bases, J lost 4 bases, and 8 bases lay in between. The CDR3: CASSVVSGYEQYF. DNA for the CDR3: TGTGCCAGCAGCGTAGTCAGCGGGTACGAGCAGTACTTC.

The chain uses TRBV20-1 and TRBJ2-7; 10 positions match TRBD2. The CDR3 totals 16 residues. V was pared by 5 bases and J by 4 bases, with 14 bases of the junction left unmatched. Germline-derived CDR1 and CDR2 are DFQATT and SNEGSKA (reference sequence). CDR3 bases: TGCAGTGCTGAAGGGGGGTTAGCGGGAGGTCCGTACGAGCAGTACTTC. Translating gives CSAEGGLAGGPYEQYF.

This clonotype was observed a handful of times. The rearrangement links TRBV15 to TRBJ1-1; D is unclear. The CDR3 is 14 amino acids. From germline, CDR1 is LNHNV and CDR2 YYDKDF (reference sequence). V lost 2 bases, J lost 6 bases, and 13 bases lay in between. The CDR3 coding sequence is TGTGCCACCAGCAGACAGGCAGGTGGTCCTGAAGCTTTCTTT. This encodes CATSRQAGGPEAFF. The full variable domain, in which reference TRBV15 and TRBJ1-1 provide the parts outside the CDR3, is DAMVIQNPRYQVTQFGKPVTLSCSQTLNHNVMYWYQQKSSQAPKLLFHYYDKDFNNEADTPDNFQSRRPNTSFCFLDIRSPGLGDTAMYLCATSRQAGGPEAFFGQGTRLTVV.

The chain employs TRBV11-3 and TRBJ2-5; 9 bases map to TRBD1. Germline V CDR1 and CDR2: SGHNT, YENEEA. Unmatched junction bases numbered 9, after V lost 5 bases and J lost 5 bases. This CDR3 is 15 amino acids long. The CDR3 region has the DNA TGTGCCAGCAGCCCGGGACAGGGTGAACGGGAGACCCAGTACTTC. This translates into CASSPGQGERETQYF.

This clonotype came up a few times. This chain joins TRBV27 and TRBJ2-7; D is perhaps TRBD2 (6 bases). Trimming shortened V by 2 bases and J by 4 bases, and 9 bases separated the two germline ends. In germline, CDR1 is MNHEY, CDR2 SMNVEV (reference sequence). The CDR3 has 13 amino acids. The CDR3 DNA sequence: TGTGCCAGCAGTTTAAATGCGGGGTACGAGCAGTACTTC. Its translation is CASSLNAGYEQYF.

The rearrangement joins TRBV5-1 to TRBJ1-1; 9 nucleotides agree with TRBD1. Unmatched junction bases numbered 9, after V lost 3 bases and J lost 9 bases. The CDR3 is made up of 14 amino acids. The germline gives CDR1 SGHRS, CDR2 YFSETQ. CDR3 in DNA: TGCGCCAGCAGCTCTCGCACGGGACAGGGAAAAGCTTTCTTT. Protein: CASSSRTGQGKAFF.

The chain is built from TRBV6-1 and TRBJ2-3, with 11 bases identical to TRBD2. The CDR3 is made up of 15 amino acids. Germline V lookup: CDR1 MNHNS, CDR2 SASEGT. V was pared by 6 bases and J by 5 bases, with 7 bases of the junction left unmatched. The CDR3 nucleotides read TGTGCCAGCAGCCCGACTAGCGGGAAGCGAGATACGCAGTATTTT. As protein: CASSPTSGKRDTQYF.